This T cell receptor beta chain was sequenced for a study of T cells expressing NK-cell markers (dated by TCRdb to 2019 to 2021). About the investigation overall: Eight or nine donors provided sorted CD3+CD56+NKG2C+, CD3+CD56+NKG2C- and CD3+CD56-NKG2C+ T-cell subsets, whose TCR beta-chain repertoires were profiled. Seven of the eight sequenced donors were HCMV-seropositive and one was HCMV-seronegative. Sequencing of the libraries produced 2 x 150 bp reads on Illumina HiSeq 2000/2500, MiSeq or NextSeq. The eight sequenced donors were randomly selected healthy volunteers, three men and five women.

Sequenced using an Illumina HiSeq 2000. The TCR beta cDNA libraries were made using 5'RACE template switching, a step that added both a universal primer site and unique molecular identifiers. Priming for cDNA synthesis came from the TCR beta constant segment, and two successive PCR amplification steps followed. Per the source publication's procedure: MIGEC was used to demultiplex reads and group reads by UMI, and MiTCR was used to assemble and quantify clonotypes. Only TCR cDNA sequences supported by at least two reads were kept to exclude erroneous sequences. The tcR package was used for downstream repertoire analysis, and clonotypes were matched across fractions by CDR3 nucleotide sequence plus V segment. VDJmatch was used to annotate antigen specificity against VDJdb, with one amino acid substitution in CDR3 permitted. TCRdb reprocessed the raw reads; every CDR3 protein sequence is a single record, and DNA is not supplied. These V and J calls originate from TCRdb's pipeline instead of the authors' own analysis. Per the sample table, the count is some 340,000 distinct CDR3 sequences. The ten largest account for around 5% of the sample.

What the study reported, not specific to this receptor: In several donors, the dominant CD3+CD56+NKG2C+ clonotypes were found to rank among the top 10 CD8+ clonotypes and to make up about 1.0-7.5% of CD8+ T cells. Those dominant clonotypes were again the most abundant among CD3+CD56-NKG2C+ cells in a few donors, at roughly 28.3-65%. It remained unclear whether the expanded NKG2C-expressing T cell clones were specific for HCMV antigens.

A commercial ELISA kit detecting HCMV-specific IgG in serum was used to determine HCMV serostatus. Peripheral blood mononuclear cells were isolated from blood by Ficoll density gradient centrifugation. CDR1 and CDR2, looked up from the germline V gene (reference sequence), are SGHNT and YYREEE. The CDR3 covers 16 residues, taking in both the cysteine and the phenylalanine. No nucleotide data were recorded. On this clonotype: It has no known antigen specificity.

Sequencing input: blood T cells: a sorted CD56 or NKG2C T cell subset, CD4+ or CD8+ T cells, or bulk PBMC T cells (not recorded which). The sequence was obtained from a man aged 18-75 years in good health. The rearranged chain carries TRBV5-4 and TRBJ2-3; TCRdb's D call of TRBD1 is untestable without DNA. The CDR3 region has the sequence CASSLGPGQPTDTQYF.